One sample yielded the 2 T cell receptor beta chains listed below, sequenced in a study of beta chain features in type 1 diabetes. As every portion of the isolated RNA was reverse transcribed, the sequencing read expressed TCRB transcripts. Produced via immunoSEQ multiplex PCR; TCRdb's table is partial and in-frame only. The table has fewer than 650,000 clones, around 15% seen once. Specimen: naive CD4+ T cells from blood. These receptors were collected from a man between 18 and 29 years old in good health.

The genes are TRBV4-1 and TRBJ2-7; tentative D call: TRBD2 (5 bases). Germline CDR1 MGHRA, CDR2 YSYEKL. This CDR3 spans 16 amino acids. V gave up 3 bases and J gave up 2 bases, with 17 bases separating them. The chain's CDR3 is CASSHRRSGYAYEQYF. In DNA form, the CDR3 reads TGCGCCAGCAGCCACAGGAGGAGTGGATACGCCTACGAGCAGTACTTC.

This clone was counted only a few times. The chain joins TRBV5-1 to TRBJ2-1; D is perhaps TRBD1 or TRBD2 (5 bases each). From germline, CDR1 is SGHRS and CDR2 YFSETQ. V lost 0 bases to trimming and J lost 8 bases, with 12 bases between them. The CDR3 runs 14 residues. The CDR3: CASSLGDQGDEQFF. In DNA, the CDR3 is TGCGCCAGCAGCTTGGGGGACCAAGGGGATGAGCAGTTCTTC. The variable domain in full, completed from reference TRBV5-1 and TRBJ2-1, reads KAGVTQTPRYLIKTRGQQVTLSCSPISGHRSVSWYQQTPGQGLQFLFEYFSETQRNKGNFPGRFSGRQFSNSRSEMNVSTLELGDSALYLCASSLGDQGDEQFFGPGTRLTVL.